The present T cell receptor beta chain was sequenced within a study of spatial heterogeneity in lung cancer. On the study more broadly: Detected sequences consistently included more beta-chain ones than alpha-chain ones.

The sample's time point: sample taken at primary tumor resection. Frozen PBMC, nontumor lung or tumor provided whole RNA, which was sequenced unsorted. 72 TRACERx patients with early, untreated non-small cell lung cancer donated samples. TCRdb redid the calling of the 5' RACE reads with MiXCR, one entry per CDR3 protein. The data hold some 3,700 distinct CDR3 sequences, with approximately 30% observed a single time. This clonotype was found many times. This CDR3 is 12 amino acids long. With 1 base removed from V and 6 bases from J, the gap between germline ends came to 4 bases. Germline V CDR1 and CDR2: SGHTA, FQGNSA.

The chain combines TRBV7-2 with TRBJ2-1; D gene uncertain. The clonotype comes from a male donor with early-stage non-small cell lung cancer. The source material was normal lung tissue next to the tumor, sampled at surgery. The CDR3 region is CASSLDFNEQFF. CDR3 DNA: TGTGCCAGCAGCTTAGACTTCAATGAGCAGTTCTTC.